Here is one T cell receptor (beta chain) with its context. Its antigen remains unknown. CDR3 length equals 16 residues. Germline assignment: CDR1 SGHDT and CDR2 YYEEEE. The junction had 13 bases not matched to a gene; V was cut back by 4 bases and J by 8 bases. Clones were read by immunoSEQ multiplex PCR, and TCRdb kept only the in-frame ones, dropping some. The sample shows tens of thousands of clones, roughly nine tenths of them seen only once. This record belongs to a study of OX40 agonist ivuxolimab in advanced cancers. Study context: Participants could have had prior anti-PD-1, anti-PD-L1 or anti-CTLA-4 therapy, and around 43% had some. The study reported partial responses in three patients: one hepatocellular carcinoma, two cutaneous melanoma.

Broader study findings: More expanded clones were seen, on average, in CD8+ T cells than in CD4+.

This receptor was taken from an adult with an advanced solid tumor such as melanoma, head and neck, liver or kidney cancer. The J gene is TRBJ2-1, the V gene TRBV5-6; 9 bases align to TRBD2. The sample was CD4+ or CD8+ T cells sorted from blood, taken in a trial of the OX40 agonist ivuxolimab. CDR3 region: CASSLFGTSRLDEQFF. The CDR3 DNA reads as TGTGCCAGCAGCCTATTCGGGACTAGCCGGTTGGATGAGCAGTTCTTC.